These 24 T cell receptor beta chains share one sample of origin, sequenced in a study of cytomegalovirus exposure and HLA in healthy donors. The PCR employed 60 Vbeta primers together with 13 Jbeta primers. Sequencing was performed with immunoSEQ multiplex PCR; in TCRdb, only in-frame clones are kept and a portion is missing. The sample has 55,000 or so clones, about 84% seen once. Sequences were obtained from PBMCs. These receptors came from a female donor in good health and CMV-seronegative.

The chain carries TRBV29-1 and TRBJ1-2; TRBD1 agrees at 11 bases. The germline V gene encodes CDR1 SQVTM and CDR2 ANQGSEA. V shed 4 bases, J shed 4 bases, and the junction held 17 bases outside the gene matches. The CDR3 is 18 amino acids. CDR3 in amino acids: CSVVVLSRGQGASYGYTF. The CDR3 DNA sequence: TGCAGCGTTGTCGTTTTATCCCGAGGACAGGGGGCTAGCTATGGCTACACCTTC.

This chain connects TRBV2 to TRBJ1-5; D is undetermined. The CDR3 length is 13 residues. V lost 8 bases and J lost 0, with 8 bases in between. Germline V gene data show CDR1 as SNHLY and CDR2 as FYNNEI. Here the CDR3 reads CASGRDSNQPQHF. As DNA, the CDR3 is TGTGCCAGCGGGAGGGATAGCAATCAGCCCCAGCATTTT. Full variable domain (remainder filled in from reference TRBV2 and TRBJ1-5): EPEVTQTPSHQVTQMGQEVILRCVPISNHLYFYWYRQILGQKVEFLVSFYNNEISEKSEIFDDQFSVERPDGSNFTLKIRSTKLEDSAMYFCASGRDSNQPQHFGDGTRLSIL.

This chain joins TRBV7-9 and TRBJ2-5, with TRBD1 matching over 7 bases. This CDR3 has 14 amino acids. The V and J ends lost 6 bases and 5 bases, in that order; junction bases with no gene match: 9. Germline V gene data show CDR1 as SEHNR and CDR2 as FQNEAQ (reference sequence). CDR3 coding DNA: TGTGCCAGCAGTTCAACAGGGGACGGGGAGACCCAGTACTTC. This encodes CASSSTGDGETQYF.

This chain links TRBV15 with TRBJ1-3; D unresolved. CDR3 length: 14 residues. With 1 base removed from V and 2 bases from J, the gap between germline ends came to 6 bases. The V gene's germline CDR1 is LNHNV and CDR2 YYDKDF (reference sequence). As DNA, the CDR3 is TGTGCCACCAGCAGAGGAGGAACTGGAAACACCATATATTTT. This codes for CATSRGGTGNTIYF.

CDR3 sequence reads: CASSQTGGFPYEQYF. DNA for the CDR3: TGTGCCAGCAGCCAGACAGGGGGTTTCCCCTACGAGCAGTACTTC. The gene calls are TRBV4-2 and TRBJ2-7; 9 bases align to TRBD1. This CDR3 is built from 15 residues. The germline CDR1 and CDR2 sequences are LGHNA and YNFKEQ. V shed 3 bases and J 2 bases; nucleotides not matched to a gene: 5.

This clone was found a few times. The chain recombines TRBV7-9 with TRBJ1-1; a weak D match, TRBD1 (6 bases). The CDR3 contains 15 residues. The V end was cut by 2 bases, the J end by 9 bases, with 19 bases between. The V gene's germline CDR1 is SEHNR and CDR2 FQNEAQ (reference sequence). The CDR3 region has the DNA TGTGCCAGCAGCTTACCCTTAGTACAGGGTATTCAAGCTTTCTTT. Residues: CASSLPLVQGIQAFF.

This clone was counted once. The chain uses TRBV6-6 and TRBJ1-1; 7 bases align to TRBD1. The ends lost 3 bases at V and 4 bases at J; junction bases unmatched: 11. The CDR3 consists of 16 residues. Germline V gene sequence: CDR1 MNHNY, CDR2 SVGAGI (reference sequence). The CDR3 protein is CASSYRTGQPPTEAFF. CDR3 in DNA: TGTGCCAGCAGTTATCGTACGGGACAGCCGCCCACTGAAGCTTTCTTT.

The chain uses TRBV7-9 and TRBJ1-5; 8 bases are a match to TRBD1. The germline CDR1 and CDR2 sequences are SEHNR and FQNEAQ (reference sequence). There are 14 residues in the CDR3. The V gene end was trimmed by 5 bases and the J gene end by 6 bases; junction bases not matched to a gene: 6. CDR3 sequence reads: CASSPGGGGQPQHF. CDR3 bases: TGTGCCAGCAGCCCAGGGGGCGGCGGTCAGCCCCAGCATTTT.

The chain is built from TRBV15 and TRBJ1-2; the D gene is possibly TRBD1 (5 bases). The CDR3 has 16 amino acids. V was trimmed by 0 bases and J by 3 bases, leaving 14 bases between them. CDR1 and CDR2 (germline): LNHNV, YYDKDF (reference sequence). The CDR3 bases are TGTGCCACCAGCAGAGACGGCAGGGCCGACTACTATGGCTACACCTTC. Its translation: CATSRDGRADYYGYTF.

The table lists this clone with a few counts. The chain uses TRBV28 and TRBJ2-6; D unclear. CDR3 size: 15 residues. CDR1 is MDHEN and CDR2 is SYDVKM in the germline V gene. V was trimmed by 6 bases and J by 2 bases, leaving 11 bases between them. This CDR3 reads CASSGTVTGANVLTF. CDR3 coding DNA: TGTGCCAGCAGCGGTACGGTTACTGGGGCCAACGTCCTGACTTTC.

J is TRBJ2-1 and V is TRBV18; unclear D gene. The germline V gene has CDR1 KGHSH and CDR2 LQKENI. The CDR3 is 16 amino acids. V lost 5 bases to trimming and J lost 5 bases, with 19 bases between them. The CDR3 sequence: CASSSGSLFSHNEQFF. As DNA, the CDR3 is TGTGCCAGCTCATCCGGGTCCCTCTTTAGTCACAATGAGCAGTTCTTC.

This clone has a handful of counts. The chain has TRBV15 and TRBJ1-1; D is unclear. The CDR3 consists of 16 residues. The germline V gene has CDR1 LNHNV and CDR2 YYDKDF (reference sequence). V lost 3 bases and J lost 0, with 14 bases in between. The CDR3 loop is CATSRFPGSLNTEAFF. For the CDR3, the DNA is TGTGCCACCAGCAGGTTCCCGGGGAGCCTGAACACTGAAGCTTTCTTT.

This clone was recorded once. The chain has TRBV10-1 and TRBJ2-7, with 8 bases fitting TRBD1. Trimming removed 0 bases from V and 3 bases from J; junction bases left unmatched: 4. The CDR3 covers 15 residues. Germline V gene data show CDR1 as WNHNN and CDR2 as SYGVQD (reference sequence). CDR3 sequence (DNA): TGCGCCAGCAGTGAGTCGGGGACAGGTAACTACGAGCAGTACTTC. Translating it yields CASSESGTGNYEQYF.

The chain is built from TRBV27 and TRBJ1-6; weak D call: TRBD1 (6 bases). The germline gives CDR1 MNHEY, CDR2 SMNVEV (reference sequence). V was shortened by 5 bases and J by 4 bases, with 12 bases between the two germline ends. The CDR3 is 15 residues long. CDR3 amino acids: CASSVQGHYNSPLHF. In DNA, the CDR3 is TGTGCCAGCAGTGTCCAGGGACATTATAATTCACCCCTCCACTTT.

J is TRBJ2-7 and V is TRBV6-1, with a tentative D call TRBD1 (6 bases). The CDR3 is 14 amino acids. CDR1 and CDR2 (germline): MNHNS, SASEGT. Trimming pared 3 bases from V and 0 bases from J, leaving 9 bases between. This chain's CDR3 is CASSDDRPSYEQYF. As DNA, the CDR3 is TGTGCCAGCAGTGATGACAGGCCCTCCTACGAGCAGTACTTC.

By share of the sample, this clone is medium-sized (0.01 to 0.1%). The chain carries TRBV7-8 and TRBJ2-1, with 9 bases matching TRBD1. The CDR3 is 14 amino acids. Per germline, CDR1 SGHVS and CDR2 FQNEAQ. Losses at the gene ends were 4 bases for V and 7 bases for J; bases not matched to a gene: 5. The CDR3 sequence: CASSSRDRVNEQFF. The CDR3, as DNA: TGTGCCAGCAGCTCCCGGGACAGGGTAAATGAGCAGTTCTTC. Using reference TRBV7-8 and TRBJ2-1 for the parts outside the CDR3, the full variable domain is GAGVSQSPRYKVAKRGQDVALRCDPISGHVSLFWYQQALGQGPEFLTYFQNEAQLDKSGLPSDRFFAERPEGSVSTLKIQRTQQEDSAVYLCASSSRDRVNEQFFGPGTRLTVL.

The V and J genes are TRBV7-2 and TRBJ1-2; 7 bases are a match to TRBD1. Germline V gene data show CDR1 as SGHTA and CDR2 as FQGNSA. This CDR3 comprises 14 residues. J gave up 8 bases and V 1 base, and 7 bases lay outside the gene matches. In nucleotides, the CDR3 is TGTGCCAGCAGCTTAGACGCAGGGGGACGCGGCTACACCTTC. It encodes CASSLDAGGRGYTF.

J is TRBJ2-7 and V is TRBV7-2, with a tentative D call TRBD2 (5 bases). Germline lookup yields CDR1 SGHTA and CDR2 FQGNSA. The CDR3 sequence is 15 residues long. V lost 5 bases and J 6 bases, leaving 20 bases between the germline ends. In DNA form, the CDR3 reads TGTGCCAGCAGCCGAGGCCGGATTAGCGCGAGCGAGCAGTACTTC. Its protein is CASSRGRISASEQYF. The entire variable domain, with the rest obtained from reference TRBV7-2 and TRBJ2-7, is as follows: GAGVSQSPSNKVTEKGKDVELRCDPISGHTALYWYRQSLGQGLEFLIYFQGNSAPDKSGLPSDRFSAERTGGSVSTLTIQRTQQEDSAVYLCASSRGRISASEQYFGPGTRLTVT.

The gene calls are TRBV28 and TRBJ1-2, with D perhaps TRBD1 (6 bases). The CDR3 has 14 residues. V lost 7 bases and J 6 bases, leaving 18 bases between the germline ends. Per germline, CDR1 MDHEN and CDR2 SYDVKM. The CDR3 protein is CASTYPTGPHGYTF. CDR3 DNA sequence: TGTGCCAGCACCTACCCGACAGGTCCGCATGGCTACACCTTC.

The chain uses TRBV6-1 and TRBJ1-2; a possible D gene is TRBD1 (5 bases). Germline V CDR1 and CDR2: MNHNS, SASEGT. The length of the CDR3 is 13 residues. Trimming removed 0 bases from V and 6 bases from J, with 8 bases in between. The CDR3 loop is CASSEAGDDGYTF. CDR3 DNA sequence: TGTGCCAGCAGTGAAGCAGGGGATGATGGCTACACCTTC.

The chain carries TRBV4-1 and TRBJ2-1; 8 nucleotides agree with TRBD2. Germline loops: CDR1 MGHRA, CDR2 YSYEKL. The V gene end was trimmed by 4 bases and the J gene end by 10 bases; junction bases not matched to a gene: 15. The CDR3 covers 16 residues. As DNA, the CDR3 is TGCGCCAGCAGCCGATTGGGTCGGGGGGGTAGTGGGGAGCAGTTCTTC. Encoded protein: CASSRLGRGGSGEQFF.

V usage is TRBV29-1 and J usage is TRBJ1-2; D is possibly TRBD1 (5 bases). Germline loops: CDR1 SQVTM, CDR2 ANQGSEA. V was pared by 3 bases and J by 4 bases, with 9 bases between. This CDR3 contains 12 residues. In DNA form, the CDR3 reads TGCAGCGTTGATAGGGGTTCCTATGGCTACACCTTC. Amino acids: CSVDRGSYGYTF.

The genes are TRBV5-1 and TRBJ1-2; the match to TRBD1 covers 11 bases. J gave up 2 bases and V 4 bases, and 4 bases lay outside the gene matches. Germline V gene data show CDR1 as SGHRS and CDR2 as YFSETQ. The CDR3 covers 15 residues. The CDR3 loop is CASSRGQGENYGYTF. The CDR3 nucleotides are TGCGCCAGCAGCAGGGGACAGGGGGAGAACTATGGCTACACCTTC.

This clone was recorded once. The V gene is TRBV7-3, the J gene TRBJ2-2, with 10 bases identical to TRBD2. V was clipped by 2 bases and J by 6 bases; unmatched bases: 3. CDR1 is SGHTA, CDR2 FQGTGA, per germline. The CDR3 runs to 15 residues. CDR3 region: CASSLLAGVAGELFF. Written as DNA, the CDR3 is TGTGCCAGCAGCTTACTAGCGGGGGTCGCCGGGGAGCTGTTTTTT.